This entry lists 18 T cell receptor beta chains sequenced from one sample in a study of cytomegalovirus exposure and HLA in healthy donors. Researchers ran the PCR with 60 Vbeta and 13 Jbeta primers. Sequencing was performed with immunoSEQ multiplex PCR; in TCRdb, only in-frame clones are kept and a portion is missing. Among about 150,000 clones, around 80% were seen once, and the ten largest hold 5.7%. What was sequenced was PBMCs. These receptors were obtained from a man younger than 45 in good health and CMV-seropositive.

The chain links TRBV2 to TRBJ2-5; 9 bases are shared with TRBD1. V lost 5 bases and J lost 0; bases outside the gene matches: 4. CDR1 and CDR2 (germline): SNHLY, FYNNEI. This CDR3 region has 15 residues. CDR3 residues: CASSQWDRDQETQYF. The CDR3 DNA is TGTGCCAGCAGTCAATGGGACAGGGACCAAGAGACCCAGTACTTC.

The rearrangement links TRBV6-6 to TRBJ1-5, with TRBD1 matching 7 bases. The CDR3 runs to 15 residues. J gave up 4 bases and V 0 bases, and 3 bases lay outside the gene matches. Germline lookup yields CDR1 MNHNY and CDR2 SVGAGI (reference sequence). DNA of the CDR3: TGTGCCAGCAGTTACTCAGGACAGGCAAATCAGCCCCAGCATTTT. Translating gives CASSYSGQANQPQHF.

The rearrangement uses TRBV6-5 and TRBJ2-1, with 9 nucleotides matching TRBD1. Losses at the gene ends were 6 bases for V and 8 bases for J; bases not matched to a gene: 11. The germline V gene encodes CDR1 MNHEY and CDR2 SVGAGI. The CDR3 loop spans 15 amino acids. CDR3 sequence: CASRIAVGTGHEQFF. Written as DNA, the CDR3 is TGTGCCAGCAGAATCGCCGTCGGGACAGGGCATGAGCAGTTCTTC.

This sequence joins TRBV7-9 and TRBJ2-5, with TRBD1 identical over 7 bases. The germline V gene encodes CDR1 SEHNR and CDR2 FQNEAQ (reference sequence). This CDR3 comprises 15 residues. Trimming removed 6 bases from V and 1 base from J; junction bases left unmatched: 8. The CDR3 nucleotides read TGTGCCAGCAGTCCCATCACAGGGGTCCAAGAGACCCAGTACTTC. The encoded protein is CASSPITGVQETQYF.

Only a few counts were recorded for this clone. This chain uses TRBV30 with TRBJ2-7; TRBD1 might be the D (6 bases). V was cut by 0 bases and J by 6 bases, with 15 bases left in between. CDR3 length equals 14 residues. Germline CDR1 GTSNPN, CDR2 SVGIG (reference sequence). The CDR3 DNA sequence: TGTGCCTGGAGTGTGGGGCAGGGGAGAGGCGAGCAGTACTTC. Its protein is CAWSVGQGRGEQYF.

The V call is TRBV4-3, the J call TRBJ2-7, with TRBD1 matching 7 bases. The CDR3 spans 14 residues. CDR1 and CDR2 from the germline V gene are LGHNA and YSLEER. After removal of 3 bases from V and 2 bases from J, the junction contained 4 bases not matched to a gene. Here the CDR3 DNA reads TGCGCCAGCAGCCAGACGGACAGGACCTACGAGCAGTACTTC. Protein: CASSQTDRTYEQYF.

The rearrangement uses TRBV5-1 and TRBJ2-3; no firm D call. Germline V CDR1 and CDR2: SGHRS, YFSETQ. V was pared by 3 bases and J by 2 bases, with 7 bases between. The CDR3 loop spans 13 amino acids. In DNA form, the CDR3 reads TGCGCCAGCAGCTCGCCAGTCACAGATACGCAGTATTTT. This sequence encodes CASSSPVTDTQYF.

The chain combines TRBV7-2 with TRBJ1-5; possible D gene TRBD1, 5 bases. V was cut by 4 bases and J by 1 base, with 11 bases left in between. The CDR3 runs 15 residues. The germline CDR1 and CDR2 sequences are SGHTA and FQGNSA. The CDR3 here is CASSSGGASNQPQHF. The CDR3, as DNA: TGTGCCAGCAGCTCCGGCGGGGCGAGCAATCAGCCCCAGCATTTT.

The chain has TRBV4-3 and TRBJ2-7; 12 nucleotides match TRBD2. The CDR3 consists of 16 residues. The trim removed 1 base at V and 5 bases at J, leaving 6 bases unmatched. Germline assignment: CDR1 LGHNA and CDR2 YSLEER. The CDR3 DNA is TGCGCCAGCAGCCAAGGACTAGCGGGGGCCGAGGACGAGCAGTACTTC. Translated: CASSQGLAGAEDEQYF.

V gene TRBV28 combines with J gene TRBJ1-2, with D possibly matching TRBD1 (5 bases). V lost 3 bases and J 6 bases, leaving 17 bases between the germline ends. The length of the CDR3 is 15 residues. The germline gives CDR1 MDHEN, CDR2 SYDVKM. The CDR3 nucleotides read TGTGCCAGCAGTTTCGGGTATCTAGGAGGGGATGGCTACACCTTC. Residues: CASSFGYLGGDGYTF.

For the CDR3, the DNA is TGTGCCAGCAGCTTCCGTCTAGCGGGAGGAGAGACCCAGTACTTC. Encoded protein: CASSFRLAGGETQYF. This chain joins TRBV13 and TRBJ2-5, with 11 bases that match TRBD2. CDR1 and CDR2 from the germline V gene are PRHDT and FYEKMQ (reference sequence). CDR3 length: 15 residues. The V and J ends lost 3 bases and 4 bases, in that order; junction bases with no gene match: 4. The complete variable domain, with remaining parts taken from reference TRBV13 and TRBJ2-5, reads AAGVIQSPRHLIKEKRETATLKCYPIPRHDTVYWYQQGPGQDPQFLISFYEKMQSDKGSIPDRFSAQQFSDYHSELNMSSLELGDSALYFCASSFRLAGGETQYFGPGTRLLVL.

This sequence joins TRBV6-1 and TRBJ1-1; D is possibly TRBD1 (5 bases). The ends were cut back, 3 bases at V and 0 bases at J, with 5 bases in the middle. CDR3 size: 13 residues. The germline V gene has CDR1 MNHNS and CDR2 SASEGT. The DNA of the CDR3 is TGTGCCAGCAGTGAGACAGTGAACACTGAAGCTTTCTTT. It is translated as CASSETVNTEAFF.

The chain recombines TRBV19 with TRBJ2-7, with TRBD2 matching 13 bases. The CDR3 is 19 amino acids. Germline CDR1 LNHDA, CDR2 SQIVND (reference sequence). V lost 4 bases and J lost 0; bases outside the gene matches: 12. This chain's CDR3 is CASSTARLAGGPGSYEQYF. CDR3 nucleotide sequence: TGTGCCAGTAGTACGGCCAGACTAGCGGGGGGTCCTGGCTCCTACGAGCAGTACTTC. Combining the CDR3 with reference TRBV19 and TRBJ2-7 gives the whole variable domain DGGITQSPKYLFRKEGQNVTLSCEQNLNHDAMYWYRQDPGQGLRLIYYSQIVNDFQKGDIAEGYSVSREKKESFPLTVTSAQKNPTAFYLCASSTARLAGGPGSYEQYFGPGTRLTVT.

The chain uses TRBV5-4 and TRBJ2-4, with a tentative D call TRBD2 (6 bases). The V end lost 3 bases, the J end lost 8 bases, and 18 bases lay between the germline ends. This CDR3 is 15 amino acids long. Per germline, CDR1 SGHNT and CDR2 YYREEE (reference sequence). CDR3 bases: TGTGCCAGCAGCTCAAATCGTGGGGGGATCGACATTCAGTACTTC. Translation: CASSSNRGGIDIQYF.

V usage is TRBV7-6 and J usage is TRBJ1-1; possible D gene TRBD1, 6 bases. This CDR3 has 14 residues. CDR1 is SGHVS and CDR2 is FNYEAQ in the germline V gene. V was trimmed by 3 bases and J by 0 bases, leaving 8 bases between them. CDR3 nucleotides: TGTGCCAGCAGCTTGGGGGACATGAACACTGAAGCTTTCTTT. It codes for CASSLGDMNTEAFF.

This chain uses TRBV5-1 with TRBJ2-5, with 13 positions matching TRBD2. This CDR3 has 18 residues. Germline assignment: CDR1 SGHRS and CDR2 YFSETQ. With V trimmed by 6 bases and J by 5 bases, 16 bases remained unmatched. CDR3 nucleotides: TGCGCCAGCACCCCTGCCACTAGCGGGGGGGCCGGGGCTGAGACCCAGTACTTC. It translates to CASTPATSGGAGAETQYF.

CDR3 DNA: TGCACCAGCAGCCAAGACCCGACAGCCACCTACGAGCAGTACTTC. This codes for CTSSQDPTATYEQYF. The chain uses TRBV1 and TRBJ2-5; the table's D call, TRBD1, has no DNA check behind it. The DNA end is a closer match to TRBJ2-7, so the J assignment may be wrong. TRBV1 is reported as a pseudogene. CDR3 length equals 15 residues.

This chain links TRBV4-3 with TRBJ2-2, with no clear D. The CDR3 contains 16 residues. Germline V gives CDR1 LGHNA, CDR2 YSLEER. V lost 0 bases to trimming and J lost 3 bases, with 11 bases between them. DNA of the CDR3: TGCGCCAGCAGCCAAGAATGGCCCGCGGACACCGGGGAGCTGTTTTTT. Translating gives CASSQEWPADTGELFF.